The next 19 T cell receptor beta chains were all read from a single sample in a study of cytomegalovirus exposure and HLA in healthy donors. PCR was performed using 60 Vbeta and 13 Jbeta primers. Produced via immunoSEQ multiplex PCR; TCRdb's table is partial and in-frame only. The data hold about 200,000 clones, with around 85% observed a single time. Source material: PBMCs. All receptors derive from a girl aged 2 to 10 in good health and CMV-seronegative.

This rearrangement joins TRBV7-2 to TRBJ1-5, with D unresolved. Trimming left V 5 bases short and J 0 bases short, with 14 bases between. The length of the CDR3 is 16 residues. CDR1 and CDR2 (germline): SGHTA, FQGNSA. The CDR3 nucleotides are TGTGCCAGCAGCCTCTGGGCACCGCATAGCAATCAGCCCCAGCATTTT. It codes for CASSLWAPHSNQPQHF.

The chain uses TRBV19 and TRBJ1-2, with 7 bases that match TRBD1. This CDR3 region has 12 residues. Germline CDR1 and CDR2: LNHDA and SQIVND (reference sequence). J gave up 8 bases and V 7 bases, and 7 bases lay outside the gene matches. This chain's CDR3 is CASNEGAGGYTF. The CDR3, as DNA: TGTGCCAGTAACGAGGGGGCGGGAGGCTACACCTTC. Filled out from reference TRBV19 and TRBJ1-2, the complete variable domain reads DGGITQSPKYLFRKEGQNVTLSCEQNLNHDAMYWYRQDPGQGLRLIYYSQIVNDFQKGDIAEGYSVSREKKESFPLTVTSAQKNPTAFYLCASNEGAGGYTFGSGTRLTVV.

V gene TRBV27 combines with J gene TRBJ2-1; TRBD2 is a possible D gene (5 bases). The CDR3 covers 13 residues. Trimming took 3 bases from V and 5 from J, leaving 8 bases between them. Germline V gene lookup returns CDR1 MNHEY and CDR2 SMNVEV (reference sequence). CDR3 sequence: CASSFPGDNEQFF. In nucleotides, the CDR3 is TGTGCCAGCAGTTTTCCCGGGGACAATGAGCAGTTCTTC.

This rearrangement joins TRBV6-1 to TRBJ1-6; D is perhaps TRBD1 (5 bases). This CDR3 is built from 12 residues. V lost 7 bases to trimming and J lost 10 bases, with 11 bases between them. Germline assignment: CDR1 MNHNS and CDR2 SASEGT. The CDR3 sequence is CASKEGKSPLHF. In nucleotides, the CDR3 is TGTGCCAGCAAGGAGGGGAAGTCACCCCTCCACTTT.

The chain links TRBV6-5 to TRBJ2-1; 10 bases agree with TRBD2. CDR1 and CDR2 from the germline V gene are MNHEY and SVGAGI. CDR3 length: 16 residues. V lost 4 bases, J lost 12 bases, and 15 bases stayed unmatched. In DNA, the CDR3 is TGTGCCAGCAGTTCCCTTCGCAGCGGGAGGGGTTTGTGGCAGTTCTTC. Encoded protein: CASSSLRSGRGLWQFF.

The gene calls are TRBV29-1 and TRBJ2-7; possibly TRBD2 for D (5 bases). This CDR3 comprises 14 residues. The V end was cut by 4 bases, the J end by 3 bases, with 16 bases between. The germline V gene has CDR1 SQVTM and CDR2 ANQGSEA. CDR3 in amino acids: CSVAETRDVYEQYF. CDR3 nucleotide sequence: TGCAGCGTTGCAGAGACCCGGGATGTCTACGAGCAGTACTTC.

The chain couples TRBV6-1 to TRBJ1-1; 9 bases line up with TRBD1. V shed 4 bases, J shed 0 bases, and the junction held 6 bases outside the gene matches. The CDR3 is 16 residues long. CDR1 is MNHNS and CDR2 is SASEGT in the germline V gene. The CDR3 DNA reads as TGTGCCAGCAGTGTAACCTACAGGGGGCTGAACACTGAAGCTTTCTTT. Its protein is CASSVTYRGLNTEAFF.

The CDR3 reads CASSKGQERNQPQHF. The CDR3 coding sequence is TGTGCCAGCAGCAAGGGACAGGAACGAAATCAGCCCCAGCATTTT. The V gene is TRBV7-3, the J gene TRBJ1-5; 8 bases map to TRBD1. The germline CDR1 and CDR2 sequences are SGHTA and FQGTGA. Germline trimming cut 5 bases from V and 4 bases from J; bases unmatched to any gene: 7. The CDR3 is 15 amino acids. The full variable domain, rest sourced from reference TRBV7-3 and TRBJ1-5, is GAGVSQTPSNKVTEKGKYVELRCDPISGHTALYWYRQSLGQGPEFLIYFQGTGAADDSGLPNDRFFAVRPEGSVSTLKIQRTERGDSAVYLCASSKGQERNQPQHFGDGTRLSIL.

CDR3 DNA sequence: TGTGCCAGCAGTGAAAGCAGGGGGCTAAAGACCGGGGAGCTGTTTTTT. It encodes CASSESRGLKTGELFF. The chain links TRBV25-1 to TRBJ2-2, with 8 bases that match TRBD1. V lost 2 bases and J lost 5; bases outside the gene matches: 7. CDR3 length: 16 residues. CDR1 and CDR2 (germline): MGHDK, SYGVNS.

The chain employs TRBV6-5 and TRBJ2-1, with a weak D call TRBD1 (5 bases). The CDR3 loop spans 14 amino acids. Trimming took 6 bases from V and 6 from J, leaving 15 bases between them. Germline V gives CDR1 MNHEY, CDR2 SVGAGI. In DNA form, the CDR3 reads TGTGCCAGCAGCTCCAGGGTCTTCCCCAATGAGCAGTTCTTC. The encoded protein is CASSSRVFPNEQFF.

There are many counts of this clone. The chain combines TRBV25-1 with TRBJ1-1; D possibly corresponds to TRBD1 (6 bases). This CDR3 is built from 15 residues. CDR1 MGHDK and CDR2 SYGVNS come from the germline V gene. The V end lost 6 bases, the J end lost 2 bases, and 16 bases lay between the germline ends. The CDR3 reads CASSADFRGNTEAFF. The CDR3 DNA follows: TGTGCCAGCAGCGCCGACTTCAGGGGAAACACTGAAGCTTTCTTT.

The chain couples TRBV6-1 to TRBJ2-2; D is unresolved. The V end was cut by 6 bases, the J end by 4 bases, with 9 bases between. The germline V gene encodes CDR1 MNHNS and CDR2 SASEGT. The CDR3 has 13 residues. CDR3 in amino acids: CASSPSLTGELFF. DNA of the CDR3: TGTGCCAGCAGCCCGTCCCTCACCGGGGAGCTGTTTTTT.

In this sample, this clone turned up a few times. V and J are TRBV6-1 and TRBJ2-7, with D perhaps matching TRBD1 (6 bases). Germline CDR1 reads MNHNS; CDR2 reads SASEGT. This CDR3 region has 14 residues. The V and J ends lost 6 bases and 4 bases respectively, with 16 bases between them. In nucleotides, the CDR3 is TGTGCCAGCAGCCGTGGACAGCGACGATACGAGCAGTACTTC. It encodes CASSRGQRRYEQYF.

The V gene is TRBV19, the J gene TRBJ1-6; TRBD1 aligns across 10 bases. Trimming took 4 bases from V and 6 from J; bases not matched to a gene: 3. Germline V lookup: CDR1 LNHDA, CDR2 SQIVND (reference sequence). The CDR3 runs to 15 residues. This CDR3 is CASSRQGAGNSPLHF. CDR3 coding DNA: TGTGCCAGTAGTAGACAGGGGGCGGGTAATTCACCCCTCCACTTT.

The chain links TRBV2 to TRBJ1-2, with D hard to call. The CDR3 is 15 amino acids. Per the germline V gene, CDR1 is SNHLY and CDR2 is FYNNEI. Trimming cost V 2 bases and J 2 bases, with 12 bases left between them. As DNA, the CDR3 is TGTGCCAGCAGTGAACAGAGCGGCGTAAACTATGGCTACACCTTC. This translates into CASSEQSGVNYGYTF.

The V and J genes are TRBV5-6 and TRBJ2-2, with a possible D match to TRBD1 (6 bases). Germline values: CDR1 SGHDT, CDR2 YYEEEE. The CDR3 is 16 amino acids. The germline V and J ends were trimmed by 2 bases and 0 bases, with 11 bases remaining between them. CDR3 region: CASSLIQGANTGELFF. The CDR3 bases are TGTGCCAGCAGCTTAATACAGGGAGCGAACACCGGGGAGCTGTTTTTT.

This chain links TRBV14 with TRBJ2-5; 10 positions agree with TRBD2. The J segment lost 2 bases and the V segment lost 1 base, leaving 13 bases of the junction unmatched. The CDR3 is 19 amino acids. Germline V lookup: CDR1 SGHDN, CDR2 FVKESK. Written as DNA, the CDR3 is TGTGCCAGCAGCCAAGCCTCCGGGACTAGCGCCCTATTACAAGAGACCCAGTACTTC. Encoded protein: CASSQASGTSALLQETQYF.

The chain has TRBV30 and TRBJ2-5; 9 bases line up with TRBD2. The CDR3 extends over 15 amino acids. Germline V CDR1 and CDR2: GTSNPN, SVGIG (reference sequence). V trimming: 0 bases; J trimming: 5 bases; junction bases outside the gene matches: 7. The CDR3 region has the DNA TGTGCCTGGAGTGTATGGCGGGGGGGCCGGGAGACCCAGTACTTC. Translated, it gives CAWSVWRGGRETQYF.

In regard to this clone: One junction end does not reproduce the germline sequence, and a read error may be involved. The chain carries TRBV15 and TRBJ1-2, with TRBD1 matching 10 bases. The CDR3 is 15 amino acids. Germline values: CDR1 LNHNV, CDR2 YYDKDF (reference sequence). The CDR3 protein is CATSTGDRGNYDYTF. The DNA of the CDR3 is TGTGCCACCAGCACGGGGGACAGGGGAAACTATGACTACACCTTC.